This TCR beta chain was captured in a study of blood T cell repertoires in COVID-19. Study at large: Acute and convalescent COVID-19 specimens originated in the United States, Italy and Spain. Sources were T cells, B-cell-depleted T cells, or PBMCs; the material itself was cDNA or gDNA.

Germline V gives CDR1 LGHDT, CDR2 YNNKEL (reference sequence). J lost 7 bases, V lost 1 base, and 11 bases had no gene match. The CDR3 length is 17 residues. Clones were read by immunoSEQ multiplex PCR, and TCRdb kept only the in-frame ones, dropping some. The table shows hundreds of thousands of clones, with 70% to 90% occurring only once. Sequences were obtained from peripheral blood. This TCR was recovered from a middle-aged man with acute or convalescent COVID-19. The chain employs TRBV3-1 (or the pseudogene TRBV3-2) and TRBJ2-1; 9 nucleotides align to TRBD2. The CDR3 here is CASSQVVGLAGRNEQFF. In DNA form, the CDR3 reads TGTGCCAGCAGCCAAGTTGTGGGGCTAGCGGGGAGAAATGAGCAGTTCTTC.